This T cell receptor beta chain emerged from a study of OX40 agonist ivuxolimab in advanced cancers. About the study: Dose-escalation cases comprised hepatocellular carcinoma, melanoma, renal cell or head and neck cancer. General study results and limits: In a subset of nonresponders, normalized T-cell clonal expansion was also low.

Produced via immunoSEQ multiplex PCR; TCRdb's table is partial and in-frame only. The table shows about 62,000 clones, with 79% occurring only once. A remark on this clone: Its antigen is not identified.

V lost 2 bases and J 9 bases, leaving 23 bases between the germline ends. Germline CDR1 reads GTSNPN; CDR2 reads SVGIG (reference sequence). CDR3 size: 15 residues. The receptor was derived from an adult with an advanced solid tumor such as melanoma, head and neck, liver or kidney cancer. The sample was CD4+ or CD8+ T cells sorted from blood, taken in a trial of the OX40 agonist ivuxolimab. The V gene is TRBV30, the J gene TRBJ2-7, with D tentatively TRBD1 (5 bases). The CDR3 is CAWSYQDSPASVQYF. CDR3 nucleotide sequence: TGTGCCTGGAGTTACCAAGACAGCCCCGCGTCGGTGCAGTACTTC.